This TCR beta chain is drawn from a study of vaccination effects on CD4 cells after COVID-19 (dated by TCRdb to 2022 to 2024). Some background on the complete study: Samples were taken from three convalescent patients early (day +14) and late (day +241, +227, +161 respectively) after vaccination. The study compared SARS-CoV-2 spike-specific CD4+ TCR repertoires before and after mRNA vaccination in COVID-19 convalescent patients and infection-naive vaccine recipients. Across the study, the median time from the second dose to post-vaccine sampling was 72 days (range 14 to 241). Cultures from other donors in the study were sequenced with the Oncomine TCR Beta short-read assay on an Illumina iSeq 100. A total of over nine COVID-19 convalescent patients and several SARS-CoV-2-naive healthy vaccine recipients were included in the full study.

CDR3 length: 15 amino acids, cysteine to phenylalanine. Only the CDR3 region is kept as DNA, spanning 45 bases read in frame from base 1. Per the germline V gene (reference sequence), SEHNR is the CDR1 and FQNEAQ is the CDR2. V gives up 3 bases and J gives up 2 bases, and the segment between their germline ends measures 12 bases. Library construction relied on the immunoSEQ multiplex PCR assay. DNA from the CD4+ T cells that had been cultured and isolated underwent TCR beta CDR3 sequencing. From the authors' description of their analysis: Non-productive TCR sequences were removed, reads were trimmed to the CDR3 region, and CDR3s of at least 7 amino acids were retained. Antigen-specific clonotypes were identified with the MANAFEST web app by comparing expansion in peptide wells against reference cultures. For clones to be considered positive, expansion at FDR<0.05 versus reference and all other wells, an odds ratio above 5, and a frequency above 0.1% in two replicate wells were required. A clonotype was called cross-reactive if it was significantly expanded both in SARS-CoV-2 spike wells and in at least one common cold coronavirus spike condition. CDR3 similarity was assessed by Levenshtein distance with the stringdist R package, and unrooted trees were built with ape in R 3.6.1. Held by TCRdb, this immuneACCESS table contains in-frame sequences only and omits some clones. Under half of the omission traces to an unresolved V gene where checked; the cause of the rest is unknown. The D gene and trimming were derived from the DNA, and the V and J assignments and clone size from that table. The sample records about 15,000 clones, over 65% of which are singletons. Approximately 18% of the sample is held by the ten biggest clonotypes.

What the work shows at the level of the full study, not this receptor alone: In convalescent patients, the post-vaccine spike-reactive repertoire consisted mainly of new vaccine-induced clones, largely distinct from infection-induced clones. At late post-vaccination timepoints, both infection-induced and vaccine-induced clones showed marked clonal contraction, consistent with waning T cell responses. Limitations of the study were the small number of convalescent patients and the absence of early post-infection timepoints.

Remarks on this clone: Its binding antigen is unknown. No quality values exist for individual bases; no much larger clone is one base distant.

In the ViraFEST assay, PBMC were stimulated with viral peptide pools, and TCR sequencing was then used to find antigen-specific CD4+ T cell clonotypes based on their expansion. After around 10 days of culture, CD4+ T cells were isolated with the EasySep CD4+ T cell isolation kit. PCR-confirmed SARS-CoV-2 infection had occurred in convalescent patients between March and December 2020, before the Alpha, Beta and Delta variants emerged in the United States. Each participant received two doses of an mRNA SARS-CoV-2 vaccine, either BNT162b2 or mRNA-1273. Each well held over 1.5 million PBMC cultured in IMDM containing approximately 5.2% human AB serum, about 10 IU/ml IL-2 and gentamicin, along with roughly 10 ug/ml peptides. On days 3 and 7, half of the culture medium was replaced with fresh IL-2-containing medium. Unless noted otherwise, every peptide stimulation condition was cultured in triplicate wells. Using Ficoll-Paque Plus gradient centrifugation, PBMC were separated from whole blood and then either used fresh or cryopreserved at -140C. The overlapping peptide pools covered the spike proteins of SARS-CoV-2 and of the common cold coronaviruses HCoV-NL63, HCoV-OC43 and HCoV-229E. The QIAamp micro DNA kit was used to extract genomic DNA from the cultured CD4+ T cells.

The source of this sequence is a human donor who had a prior SARS-CoV-2 infection. Recombination linked TRBV7-9 to TRBJ2-3; the D gene cannot be resolved reliably. The material was CD4+ T cells from PBMCs cultured with SARS-CoV-2 spike peptides, obtained after COVID-19 vaccination. The label giving this sample's cell subset or site can be read as: SARS-CoV-2 spike overlapping peptide pool stimulation. This receptor carries the CDR3 CASSFAATFTDTQYF. The DNA reads as follows: TGTGCCAGCAGCTTCGCGGCGACTTTCACAGATACGCAGTATTTT.